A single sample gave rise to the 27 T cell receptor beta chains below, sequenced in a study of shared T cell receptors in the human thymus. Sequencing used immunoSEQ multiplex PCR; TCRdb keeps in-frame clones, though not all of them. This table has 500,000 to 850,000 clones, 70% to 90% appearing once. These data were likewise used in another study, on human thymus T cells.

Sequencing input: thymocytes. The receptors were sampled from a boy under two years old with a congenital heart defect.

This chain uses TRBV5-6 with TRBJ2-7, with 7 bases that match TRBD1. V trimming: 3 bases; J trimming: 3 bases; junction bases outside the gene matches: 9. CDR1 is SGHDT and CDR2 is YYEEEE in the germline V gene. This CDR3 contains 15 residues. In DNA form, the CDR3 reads TGTGCCAGCAGCTCGGAATACCGGGACAGCTACGAGCAGTACTTC. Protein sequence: CASSSEYRDSYEQYF.

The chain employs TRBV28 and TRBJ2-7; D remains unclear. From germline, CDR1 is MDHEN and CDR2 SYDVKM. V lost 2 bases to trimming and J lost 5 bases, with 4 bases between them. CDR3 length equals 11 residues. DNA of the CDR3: TGTGCCAGCAGTTTAATCGACGAGCAGTACTTC. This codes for CASSLIDEQYF.

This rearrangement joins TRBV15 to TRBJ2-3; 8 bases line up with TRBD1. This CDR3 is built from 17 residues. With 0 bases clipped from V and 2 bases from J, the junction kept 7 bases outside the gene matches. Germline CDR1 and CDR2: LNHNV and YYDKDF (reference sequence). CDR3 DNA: TGTGCCACCAGCAGAGATTTCCGGACAGGGCCCACAGATACGCAGTATTTT. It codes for CATSRDFRTGPTDTQYF.

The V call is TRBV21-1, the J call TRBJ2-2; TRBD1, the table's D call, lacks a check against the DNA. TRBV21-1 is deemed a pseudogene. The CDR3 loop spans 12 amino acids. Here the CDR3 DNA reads TGTGCCAGCATCGAGGGGGCCGGGGAGCTGTTTTTT. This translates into CASIEGAGELFF.

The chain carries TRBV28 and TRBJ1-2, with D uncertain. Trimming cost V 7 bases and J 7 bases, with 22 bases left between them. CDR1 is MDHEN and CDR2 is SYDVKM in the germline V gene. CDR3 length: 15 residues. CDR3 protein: CASTSKQLRNIGYTF. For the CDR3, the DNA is TGTGCCAGCACTTCTAAACAATTGCGGAATATTGGCTACACCTTC.

CDR3 sequence: CASSPTGTTFRTDTQYF. The CDR3 DNA reads TGTGCCAGCTCACCAACCGGGACAACTTTCCGCACAGATACGCAGTATTTT. The chain employs TRBV18 and TRBJ2-3, with D maybe TRBD1 (6 bases). CDR1 is KGHSH and CDR2 is LQKENI in the germline V gene. Trimming removed 2 bases at V and 1 base at J, with 16 bases between. The CDR3 is 17 residues long.

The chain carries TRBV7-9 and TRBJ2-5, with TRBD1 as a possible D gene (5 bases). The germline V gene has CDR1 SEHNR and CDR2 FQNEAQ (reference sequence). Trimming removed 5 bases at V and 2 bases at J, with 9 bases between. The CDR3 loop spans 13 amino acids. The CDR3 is CASSRQRQETQYF. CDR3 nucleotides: TGTGCCAGCAGCCGACAGAGACAAGAGACCCAGTACTTC. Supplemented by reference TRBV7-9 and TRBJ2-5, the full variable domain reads DTGVSQNPRHKITKRGQNVTFRCDPISEHNRLYWYRQTLGQGPEFLTYFQNEAQLEKSRLLSDRFSAERPKGSFSTLEIQRTEQGDSAMYLCASSRQRQETQYFGPGTRLLVL.

The CDR3 sequence: CASRTGTGRLSAGANVLTF. The CDR3 nucleotides read TGTGCCAGCAGGACCGGGACAGGGAGGCTGTCGGCTGGGGCCAACGTCCTGACTTTC. The genes are TRBV7-6 and TRBJ2-6, with 9 bases matching TRBD1. The junction had 14 bases not matched to a gene; V was cut back by 6 bases and J by 2 bases. Germline V gene sequence: CDR1 SGHVS, CDR2 FNYEAQ. CDR3 length: 19 residues.

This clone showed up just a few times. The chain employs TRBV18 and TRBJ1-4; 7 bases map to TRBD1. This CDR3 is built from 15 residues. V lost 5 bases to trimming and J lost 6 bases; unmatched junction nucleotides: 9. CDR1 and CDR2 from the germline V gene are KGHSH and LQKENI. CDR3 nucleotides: TGTGCCAGCTCATCAGGACAGGCCCGGGATGAAAAACTGTTTTTT. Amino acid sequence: CASSSGQARDEKLFF.

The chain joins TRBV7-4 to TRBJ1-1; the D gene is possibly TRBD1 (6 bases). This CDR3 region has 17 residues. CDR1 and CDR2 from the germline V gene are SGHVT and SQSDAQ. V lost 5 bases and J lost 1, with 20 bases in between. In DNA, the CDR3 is TGTGCCAGCAGCGCTAAGAAAGTACCGGACAGGAACACTGAAGCTTTCTTT. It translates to CASSAKKVPDRNTEAFF. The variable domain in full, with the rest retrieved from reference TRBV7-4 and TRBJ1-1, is GAGVSQSPRYKVAKRGRDVALRCDSISGHVTLYWYRQTLGQGSEVLTYSQSDAQRDKSGRPSGRFSAERPERSVSTLKIQRTEQGDSAVYLCASSAKKVPDRNTEAFFGQGTRLTVV.

The CDR3 is CASSPTSEPPEGGSYNEQFF. The CDR3 DNA reads TGTGCCAGCAGCCCGACTAGCGAGCCACCCGAGGGAGGCTCCTACAATGAGCAGTTCTTC. The rearrangement uses TRBV21-1 and TRBJ2-1; no check of the table's D call, TRBD2, against the DNA was made. TRBV21-1 is marked as a pseudogene. This CDR3 region has 20 residues.

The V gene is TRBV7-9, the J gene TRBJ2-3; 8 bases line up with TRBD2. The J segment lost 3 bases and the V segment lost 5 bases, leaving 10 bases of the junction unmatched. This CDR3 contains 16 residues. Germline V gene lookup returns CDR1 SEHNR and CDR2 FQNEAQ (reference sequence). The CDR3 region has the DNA TGTGCCAGCAGCCCGCCGACTAGCGAGGGAACAGATACGCAGTATTTT. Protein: CASSPPTSEGTDTQYF.

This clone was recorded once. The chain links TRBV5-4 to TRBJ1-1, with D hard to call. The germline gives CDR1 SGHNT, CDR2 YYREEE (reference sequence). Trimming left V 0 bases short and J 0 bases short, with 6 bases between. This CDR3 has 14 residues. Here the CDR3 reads CASSLDQMNTEAFF. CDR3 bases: TGTGCCAGCAGCTTGGATCAGATGAACACTGAAGCTTTCTTT.

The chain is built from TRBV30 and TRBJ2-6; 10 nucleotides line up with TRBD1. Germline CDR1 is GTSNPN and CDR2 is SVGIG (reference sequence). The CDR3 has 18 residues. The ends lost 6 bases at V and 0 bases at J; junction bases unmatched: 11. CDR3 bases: TGTGCCTGCCTCCCCCCGGGACAGGGGAGCTCTGGGGCCAACGTCCTGACTTTC. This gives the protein CACLPPGQGSSGANVLTF.

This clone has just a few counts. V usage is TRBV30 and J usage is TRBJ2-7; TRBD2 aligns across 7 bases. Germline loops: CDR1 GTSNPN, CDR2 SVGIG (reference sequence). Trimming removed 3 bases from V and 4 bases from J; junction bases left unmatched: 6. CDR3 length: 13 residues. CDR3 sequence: CAWRQRGSYEQYF. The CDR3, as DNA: TGTGCCTGGAGACAGCGGGGTTCTTACGAGCAGTACTTC. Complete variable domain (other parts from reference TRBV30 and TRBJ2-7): SQTIHQWPATLVQPVGSPLSLECTVEGTSNPNLYWYRQAAGRGLQLLFYSVGIGQISSEVPQNLSASRPQDRQFILSSKKLLLSDSGFYLCAWRQRGSYEQYFGPGTRLTVT.

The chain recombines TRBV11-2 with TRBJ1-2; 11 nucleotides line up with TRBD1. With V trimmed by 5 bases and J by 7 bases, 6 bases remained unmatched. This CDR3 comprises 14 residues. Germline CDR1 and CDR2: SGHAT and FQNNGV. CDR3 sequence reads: CASSLRTGGGGYTF. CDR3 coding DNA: TGTGCCAGCAGCCTAAGGACAGGGGGCGGTGGCTACACCTTC. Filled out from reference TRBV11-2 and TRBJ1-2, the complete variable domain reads EAGVAQSPRYKIIEKRQSVAFWCNPISGHATLYWYQQILGQGPKLLIQFQNNGVVDDSQLPKDRFSAERLKGVDSTLKIQPAKLEDSAVYLCASSLRTGGGGYTFGSGTRLTVV.

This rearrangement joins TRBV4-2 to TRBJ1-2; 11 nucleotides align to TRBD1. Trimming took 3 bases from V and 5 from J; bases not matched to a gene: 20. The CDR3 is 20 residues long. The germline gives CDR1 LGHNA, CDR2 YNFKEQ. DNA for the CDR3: TGTGCCAGCAGCCATGCCCTGAGGGGACAGGGGGTAGCGGCGCCTTATGGCTACACCTTC. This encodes CASSHALRGQGVAAPYGYTF.

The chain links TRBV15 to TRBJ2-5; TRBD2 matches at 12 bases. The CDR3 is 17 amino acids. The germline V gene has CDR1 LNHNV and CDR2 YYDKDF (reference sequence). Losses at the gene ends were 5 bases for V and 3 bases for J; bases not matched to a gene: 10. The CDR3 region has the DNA TGTGCCACCAGCGAACTAGCGGGGGGCGAGGTTGAAGAGACCCAGTACTTC. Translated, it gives CATSELAGGEVEETQYF.

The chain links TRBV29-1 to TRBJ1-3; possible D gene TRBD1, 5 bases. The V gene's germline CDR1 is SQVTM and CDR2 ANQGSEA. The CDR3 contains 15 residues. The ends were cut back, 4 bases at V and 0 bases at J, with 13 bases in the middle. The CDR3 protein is CSVATEPSSGNTIYF. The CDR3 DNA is TGCAGCGTTGCGACAGAACCGAGCTCTGGAAACACCATATATTTT.

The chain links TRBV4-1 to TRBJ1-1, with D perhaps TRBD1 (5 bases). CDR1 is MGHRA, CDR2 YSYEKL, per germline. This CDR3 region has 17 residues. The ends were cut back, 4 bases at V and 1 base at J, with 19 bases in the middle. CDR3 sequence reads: CASSPLLGGWGNTEAFF. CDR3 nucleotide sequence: TGCGCCAGCAGCCCCCTCCTCGGGGGGTGGGGGAACACTGAAGCTTTCTTT.

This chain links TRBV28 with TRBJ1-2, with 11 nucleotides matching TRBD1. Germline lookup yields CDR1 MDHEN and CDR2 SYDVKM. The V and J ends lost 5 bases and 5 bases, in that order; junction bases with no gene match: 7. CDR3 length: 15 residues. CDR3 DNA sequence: TGTGCCAGCAGTGCGGACAGGGGGCAACGGTATGGCTACACCTTC. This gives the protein CASSADRGQRYGYTF.

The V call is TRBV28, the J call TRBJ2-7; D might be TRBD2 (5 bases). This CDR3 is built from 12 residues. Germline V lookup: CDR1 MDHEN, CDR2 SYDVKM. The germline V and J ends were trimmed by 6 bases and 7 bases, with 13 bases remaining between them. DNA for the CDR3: TGTGCCAGCAGGTACAAGGCGGGTGAGCAGTACTTC. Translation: CASRYKAGEQYF. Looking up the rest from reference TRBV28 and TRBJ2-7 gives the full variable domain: DVKVTQSSRYLVKRTGEKVFLECVQDMDHENMFWYRQDPGLGLRLIYFSYDVKMKEKGDIPEGYSVSREKKERFSLILESASTNQTSMYLCASRYKAGEQYFGPGTRLTVT.

The CDR3 spells CASSQRQGETQYF. The CDR3 bases are TGCGCCAGCAGCCAACGGCAGGGGGAGACCCAGTACTTC. The J gene is TRBJ2-5, the V gene TRBV4-3; tentatively, D is TRBD1 (6 bases). V was clipped by 2 bases and J by 5 bases, with 9 bases between them. Germline V gene data show CDR1 as LGHNA and CDR2 as YSLEER. The CDR3 is 13 residues long.

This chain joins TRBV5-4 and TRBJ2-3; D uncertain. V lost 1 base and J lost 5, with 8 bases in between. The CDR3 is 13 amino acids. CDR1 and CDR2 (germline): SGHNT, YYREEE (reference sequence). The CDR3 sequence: CASSLLIGDTQYF. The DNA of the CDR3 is TGTGCCAGCAGCTTGCTAATTGGAGATACGCAGTATTTT.

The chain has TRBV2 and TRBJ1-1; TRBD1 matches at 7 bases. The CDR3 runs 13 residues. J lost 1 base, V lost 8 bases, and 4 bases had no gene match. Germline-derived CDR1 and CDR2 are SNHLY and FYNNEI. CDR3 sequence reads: CASSGQRNTEAFF. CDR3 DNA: TGTGCCAGCTCGGGACAGAGGAACACTGAAGCTTTCTTT.

CDR3 loop: CASRTVFSNYGYTF. DNA for the CDR3: TGTGCCAGTAGGACAGTATTTTCTAACTATGGCTACACCTTC. This sequence joins TRBV19 and TRBJ1-2; a weak D match, TRBD1 (5 bases). CDR1 and CDR2 (germline): LNHDA, SQIVND (reference sequence). The CDR3 runs to 14 residues. Trimming left V 6 bases short and J 0 bases short, with 11 bases between.

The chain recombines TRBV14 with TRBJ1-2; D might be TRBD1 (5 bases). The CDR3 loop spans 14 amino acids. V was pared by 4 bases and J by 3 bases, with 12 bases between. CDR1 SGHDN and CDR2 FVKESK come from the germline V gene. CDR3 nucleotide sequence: TGTGCCAGCAGCCGAAGGCAGGGTTACTATGGCTACACCTTC. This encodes CASSRRQGYYGYTF.